These 5 T cell receptor beta chains came from one sample sequenced in a study of T cell repertoires in cytomegalovirus infection. Their specific antigens are unknown. TCRdb reanalysed the reads using MiXCR and keeps one entry per CDR3 protein. The top ten hold around 50% of the sample, which has some 500,000 distinct CDR3 sequences, 40% seen once. Sequences were derived from cultured PBMCs, sampled from culture after CMV antigen stimulation. Every receptor here comes from a human donor in good health (CMV status not recorded). Some clones in this sample may be carry-over from other donors' samples.

J is TRBJ2-5 and V is TRBV7-2, with D possibly matching TRBD2 (6 bases). CDR1 and CDR2 from the germline V gene are SGHTA and FQGNSA. The V end lost 0 bases, the J end lost 5 bases, and 16 bases lay between the germline ends. This CDR3 has 16 amino acids. The chain's CDR3 is CASSLAPLRRGETQYF. The CDR3 DNA reads as TGTGCCAGCAGCTTAGCCCCCCTCAGACGGGGGGAGACCCAGTACTTC.

Only a few counts were recorded for this clonotype. The chain recombines TRBV7-2 with TRBJ2-5; D is perhaps TRBD1 or TRBD2 (5 bases each). The CDR3 has 13 amino acids. Germline V gene data show CDR1 as SGHTA and CDR2 as FQGNSA. V dropped 11 bases and J dropped 5 bases, with 18 bases sitting between them. The CDR3 spells CAGSTSPGETQYF. For the CDR3, the DNA is TGTGCCGGTTCAACTAGTCCAGGGGAGACCCAGTACTTC.

This clonotype was observed a handful of times. CDR3 DNA: TGTGCCAGCAGCTTCCGGGCCCAGGATTTGCAGTACTTC. As protein: CASSFRAQDLQYF. The rearrangement joins TRBV7-2 to TRBJ2-7; D gene unclear. This CDR3 is built from 13 residues. V shed 3 bases and J shed 9 bases, with 15 bases lying between them. Germline values: CDR1 SGHTA, CDR2 FQGNSA.

The J gene is TRBJ2-4, the V gene TRBV18; no reliable D call. Germline CDR1 and CDR2: KGHSH and LQKENI. The CDR3 sequence is 13 residues long. The ends were cut back, 3 bases at V and 7 bases at J, with 10 bases in the middle. CDR3 sequence reads: CASSPRRENIQYF. DNA for the CDR3: TGTGCCAGCTCACCCCGACGAGAGAACATTCAGTACTTC.

This clonotype was found a few times. The CDR3 reads CASSHARGGVPPTDTQYF. For the CDR3, the DNA is TGTGCCAGCAGCCACGCGAGAGGCGGGGTCCCACCCACAGATACGCAGTATTTT. V gene TRBV3-1 combines with J gene TRBJ2-3; D might be TRBD2 (6 bases). Per germline, CDR1 LGHDT and CDR2 YNNKEL (reference sequence). The CDR3 covers 18 residues. Trimming left V 3 bases short and J 2 bases short, with 21 bases between.